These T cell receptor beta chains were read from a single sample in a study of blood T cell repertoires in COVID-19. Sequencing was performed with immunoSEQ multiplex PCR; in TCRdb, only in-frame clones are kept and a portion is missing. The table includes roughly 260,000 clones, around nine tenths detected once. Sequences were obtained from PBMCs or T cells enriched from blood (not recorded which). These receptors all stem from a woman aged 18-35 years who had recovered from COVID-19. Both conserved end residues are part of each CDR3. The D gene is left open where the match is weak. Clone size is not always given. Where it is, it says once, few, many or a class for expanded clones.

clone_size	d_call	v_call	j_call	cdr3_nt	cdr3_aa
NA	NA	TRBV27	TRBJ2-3	TGTGCCACCGCTTCCGGGGGGCGCGCAGATACGCAGTATTTT	CATASGGRADTQYF
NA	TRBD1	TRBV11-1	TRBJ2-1	TGTGCCAGCAGCACCGGGACAGCATATAATGAGCAGTTCTTC	CASSTGTAYNEQFF
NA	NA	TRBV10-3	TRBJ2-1	TGTGCCATCAGTGGGCAGGGGTACAATGAGCAGTTCTTC	CAISGQGYNEQFF
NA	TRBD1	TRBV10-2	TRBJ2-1	TGCGCCAGCAGCCGTTTGGACAGGGGGAATGAGCAGTTCTTC	CASSRLDRGNEQFF
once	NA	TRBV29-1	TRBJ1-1	TGCAGCGTTGAACAGTTAATGAACACTGAAGCTTTCTTT	CSVEQLMNTEAFF
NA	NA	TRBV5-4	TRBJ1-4	TGTGCCAGCAGCCTGGACAGAGCTAATGAAAAACTGTTTTTT	CASSLDRANEKLFF
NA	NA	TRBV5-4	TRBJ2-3	TGTGCCAGCAGCTTGGTTAGCCCAGATACGCAGTATTTT	CASSLVSPDTQYF
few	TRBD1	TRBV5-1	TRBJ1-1	TGCGCCAGCAGCGGACAGGGTGGGGGGAACACTGAAGCTTTCTTT	CASSGQGGGNTEAFF
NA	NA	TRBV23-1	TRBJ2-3	TGCGCCAGCACAACCTCGAGGGTTCGAAATCGGGATACGCAGTATTTT	CASTTSRVRNRDTQYF
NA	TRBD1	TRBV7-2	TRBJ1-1	TGTGCCAGCAGCAGAAGACAGGGAGGGAACACTGAAGCTTTCTTT	CASSRRQGGNTEAFF
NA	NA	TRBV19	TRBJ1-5	TGTGCCAGTAGTATAGATTCTGGCAATCAGCCCCAGCATTTT	CASSIDSGNQPQHF
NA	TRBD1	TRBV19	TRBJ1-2	TGTGCCAGTAGTATAGATCTATCGGGACAGCTCGGAGGGTATGGCTACACCTTC	CASSIDLSGQLGGYGYTF
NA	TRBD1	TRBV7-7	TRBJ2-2	TGTGCCAGCAGCCCACGGACAGGGGAAACCGGGGAGCTGTTTTTT	CASSPRTGETGELFF
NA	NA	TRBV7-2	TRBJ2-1	TGTGCCAGCAGCTTGGACCGGGATTCCTACAATGAGCAGTTCTTC	CASSLDRDSYNEQFF
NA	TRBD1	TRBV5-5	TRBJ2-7	TGTGCCAGCAGCGGGGGACAGGGGGCGCAAAAATCCTACGAGCAGTACTTC	CASSGGQGAQKSYEQYF
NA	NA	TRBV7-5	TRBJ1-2	TGTGTCAGAAGCTTATATCTCGCTCCGGATGGCTACACCTTC	CVRSLYLAPDGYTF
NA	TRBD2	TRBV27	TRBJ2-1	TGTGCCAGCAGCCCACTAGCGGGAGGGAACAATGAGCAGTTCTTC	CASSPLAGGNNEQFF
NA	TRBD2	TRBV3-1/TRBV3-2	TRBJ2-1	TGTGCCAGCAGCCAAGGCAGACTAGCGAGCTCCGACAATGAGCAGTTCTTC	CASSQGRLASSDNEQFF
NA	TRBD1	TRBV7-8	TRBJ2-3	TGTGCCAGCAGTATCGACAGGGGCATCACAGATACGCAGTATTTT	CASSIDRGITDTQYF
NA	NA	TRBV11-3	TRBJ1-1	TGTGCCAGCAGCTTGTATGGGCAGGGAGCTTTCTTT	CASSLYGQGAFF
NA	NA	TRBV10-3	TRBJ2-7	TGTGCCACCACACAGGCGCGGGGGCAATACGAGCAGTACTTC	CATTQARGQYEQYF
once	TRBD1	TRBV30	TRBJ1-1	TGTGCCTGGGGCAGGACAGGCCTGAACACTGAAGCTTTCTTT	CAWGRTGLNTEAFF
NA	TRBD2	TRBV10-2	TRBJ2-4	TGCGCCAGCAGTCTTGGGGGGGTAAACATTCAGTACTTC	CASSLGGVNIQYF
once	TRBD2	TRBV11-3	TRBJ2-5	TGTGCCAGCAGCTTAGCTACCGGACTAGGGGACCAAGAGACCCAGTACTTC	CASSLATGLGDQETQYF
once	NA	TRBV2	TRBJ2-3	TGTGCCAGCAGTGAAGTTAGGACTCCCACAGATACGCAGTATTTT	CASSEVRTPTDTQYF
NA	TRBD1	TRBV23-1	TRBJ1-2	TGCGCCAGCAGTCACCCGGGCAGGGGGTGGGGGCGATGGTTAGGCTATGGCTACACCTTC	CASSHPGRGWGRWLGYGYTF
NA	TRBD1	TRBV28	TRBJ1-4	TGTGCCAGCAGACCTTGGACAGGGGGGAATGAAAAACTGTTTTTT	CASRPWTGGNEKLFF
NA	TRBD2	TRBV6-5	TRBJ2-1	TGTGCCAGCAGCACACTAGCGGGGGACTGGGGTGAGCAGTTCTTC	CASSTLAGDWGEQFF
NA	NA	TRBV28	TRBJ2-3	TGTGCCAGCAACGGGGGTATCAGCACAGATACGCAGTATTTT	CASNGGISTDTQYF
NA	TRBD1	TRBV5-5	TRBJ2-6	TGTGCCAGCAGCCCGGTGGTGGGACAGGGGGCAACTGGGGCCAACGTCCTGACTTTC	CASSPVVGQGATGANVLTF
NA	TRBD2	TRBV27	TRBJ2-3	TGTGCCAGCATGGCTTGGGCGGGGGGGCCCACAGATACGCAGTATTTT	CASMAWAGGPTDTQYF
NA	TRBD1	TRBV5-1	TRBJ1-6	TGCGCCAGCAGCTTGGCCGTCGACAGGGGTAATTCACCCCTCCACTTT	CASSLAVDRGNSPLHF
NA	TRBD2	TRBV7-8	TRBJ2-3	TGTGCCAGCAGCCTATTTACCCTAGCGGGAGACGCAGATACGCAGTATTTT	CASSLFTLAGDADTQYF
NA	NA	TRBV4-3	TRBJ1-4	TGCGCCAGCAGCCGGTTCTGGACACCCGCAACTAATGAAAAACTGTTTTTT	CASSRFWTPATNEKLFF
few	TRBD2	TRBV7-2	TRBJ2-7	TGTGCCAGCAGCTTAGCCGCTCCCGGGACTAGCGTCTCCTACGAGCAGTACTTC	CASSLAAPGTSVSYEQYF
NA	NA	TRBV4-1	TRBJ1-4	TGCGCCAGCAGCCAAGTGGGGGGACGGGCAACTAATGAAAAACTGTTTTTT	CASSQVGGRATNEKLFF
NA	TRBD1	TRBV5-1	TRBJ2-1	TGCGCCAGCAGCGGGACAGCGCAGAGCTCCTACAATGAGCAGTTCTTC	CASSGTAQSSYNEQFF
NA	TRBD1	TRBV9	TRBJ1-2	TGTGCCAGCAGCGTAGGGACAGGGGAGAGCTACACCTTC	CASSVGTGESYTF
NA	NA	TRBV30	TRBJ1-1	TGTGCCTGGATACGAGGGGGATTTAACCCGAACACTGAAGCTTTCTTT	CAWIRGGFNPNTEAFF
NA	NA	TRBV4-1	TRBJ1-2	TGCGCCAGCAGCCAAGTCCAGGGTGACTATGGCTACACCTTC	CASSQVQGDYGYTF
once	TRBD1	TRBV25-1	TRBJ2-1	TGTGCCAGCAGCCATATGGACAGGGAGGAGCAGTTCTTC	CASSHMDREEQFF
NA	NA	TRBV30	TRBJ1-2	TGTGCCTGGACTACGGGAGCTCCCCCCGCCTTC	CAWTTGAPPAF
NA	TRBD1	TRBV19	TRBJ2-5	TGTGCCAGTAGTGGCCGGACAGGGCGGGAAGAGACCCAGTACTTC	CASSGRTGREETQYF
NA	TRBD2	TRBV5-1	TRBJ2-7	TGCGCCAGCAGCTTGGCCACAACGGGAGGGTCCTACGAGCAGTACTTC	CASSLATTGGSYEQYF
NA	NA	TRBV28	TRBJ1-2	TGTGCCAGCAGTATCTATTCCTATGGCTACACCTTC	CASSIYSYGYTF
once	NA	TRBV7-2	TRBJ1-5	TGTGCCAGCAGCTTAGAATGGGGAGAGCCCCAGCATTTT	CASSLEWGEPQHF
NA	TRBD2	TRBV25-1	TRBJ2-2	TGTGCCAGCAGGGGTGCGGGAGGGCCGTCGAACGGGGAGCTGTTTTTT	CASRGAGGPSNGELFF
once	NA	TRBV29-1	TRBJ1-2	TGCAGCGTTGAAAGCCCGGGAGGCTATGGCTACACCTTC	CSVESPGGYGYTF
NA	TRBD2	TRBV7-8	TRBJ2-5	TGTGCCAGCAGGCGACTAGCGGGGGTGGAGACCCAGTACTTC	CASRRLAGVETQYF
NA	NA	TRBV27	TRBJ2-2	TGTGCCAGCAGTATCTCCCAGGGAGGCGGGGAGCTGTTTTTT	CASSISQGGGELFF
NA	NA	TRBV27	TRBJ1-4	TGTGCCAGCAGTCCGAACCCGGGAGAGAGAAATGAAAAACTGTTTTTT	CASSPNPGERNEKLFF
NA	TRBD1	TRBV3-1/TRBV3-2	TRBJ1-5	TGTGCCAGCAGCCAACTCGGGACAGGGTCGGATCAGCCCCAGCATTTT	CASSQLGTGSDQPQHF
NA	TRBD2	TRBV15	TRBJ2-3	TGTGCCACCAGCAAACGAGCGGGAGAAACAGATACGCAGTATTTT	CATSKRAGETDTQYF
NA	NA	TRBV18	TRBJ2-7	TGTGCCAGCTCACCATCCGGGACAAACGAGCAGTACTTC	CASSPSGTNEQYF
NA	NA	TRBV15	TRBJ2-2	TGTGCCACCAGCAGAGGGTTGGGACTTCCGAACACCGGGGAGCTGTTTTTT	CATSRGLGLPNTGELFF
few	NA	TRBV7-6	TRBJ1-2	TGTGCCAGCAGCTTAGCGGGCAGCTATGGCTACACCTTC	CASSLAGSYGYTF
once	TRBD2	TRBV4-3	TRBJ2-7	TGCGCCAGCAGCCAAGAACAACGAAGCGGCGTGGCTAGCGGGGTGACACTTGACGAGCAGTACTTC	CASSQEQRSGVASGVTLDEQYF